This TCR beta chain originates from a study of CD8 T cells in Susac syndrome. Study-wide points: In total CD8+ repertoires, sixteen Susac-specific public clones were found, and in CD8+ TEMRA repertoires, five were found. Susac syndrome CD8+ repertoires were clonally expanded, most strongly in CD8+ TEMRA cells.

The authors reverse transcribed roughly 0.5 to 1 ug RNA with random hexamers. TCRdb re-called the immunoSEQ multiplex PCR reads with MiXCR, one entry per CDR3 protein. The table lists 85,000 to 120,000 distinct CDR3 sequences, roughly 95% of them singletons. FACS enriched CD8+ TEMRA cells, while bulk CD8+ and CD4+ were negatively isolated. J gave up 5 bases and V 5 bases, and 6 bases lay outside the gene matches. The CDR3 is made up of 16 amino acids. Note on this clonotype: The antigen is unknown.

V usage is TRBV12-3 or TRBV12-4 and J usage is TRBJ2-5; 15 bases line up with TRBD2. This receptor was obtained from a human donor with Susac syndrome. The sample consisted of CD8+ T cells from PBMCs. CDR3 DNA sequence: TGTGCCAGCAGTCCGGGACTAGCGGGGGGCTGGGAGACCCAGTACTTC. Its translation is CASSPGLAGGWETQYF.